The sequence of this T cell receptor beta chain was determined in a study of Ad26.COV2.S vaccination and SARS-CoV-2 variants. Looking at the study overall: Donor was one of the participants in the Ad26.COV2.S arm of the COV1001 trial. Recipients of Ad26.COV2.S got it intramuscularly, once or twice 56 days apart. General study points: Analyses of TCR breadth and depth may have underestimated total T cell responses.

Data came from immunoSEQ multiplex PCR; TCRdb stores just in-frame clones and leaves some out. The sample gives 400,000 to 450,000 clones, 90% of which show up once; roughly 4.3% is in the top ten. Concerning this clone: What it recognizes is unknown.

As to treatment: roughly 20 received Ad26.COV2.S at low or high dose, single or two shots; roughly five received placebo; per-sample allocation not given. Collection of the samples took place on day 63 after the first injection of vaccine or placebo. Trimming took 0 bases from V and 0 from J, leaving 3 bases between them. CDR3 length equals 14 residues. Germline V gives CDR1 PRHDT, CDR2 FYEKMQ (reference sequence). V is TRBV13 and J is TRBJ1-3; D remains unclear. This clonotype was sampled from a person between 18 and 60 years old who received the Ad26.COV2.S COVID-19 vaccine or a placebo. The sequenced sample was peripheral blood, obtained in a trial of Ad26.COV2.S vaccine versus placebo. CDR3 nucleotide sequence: TGTGCCAGCAGCTTAGGGCACTCTGGAAACACCATATATTTT. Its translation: CASSLGHSGNTIYF.